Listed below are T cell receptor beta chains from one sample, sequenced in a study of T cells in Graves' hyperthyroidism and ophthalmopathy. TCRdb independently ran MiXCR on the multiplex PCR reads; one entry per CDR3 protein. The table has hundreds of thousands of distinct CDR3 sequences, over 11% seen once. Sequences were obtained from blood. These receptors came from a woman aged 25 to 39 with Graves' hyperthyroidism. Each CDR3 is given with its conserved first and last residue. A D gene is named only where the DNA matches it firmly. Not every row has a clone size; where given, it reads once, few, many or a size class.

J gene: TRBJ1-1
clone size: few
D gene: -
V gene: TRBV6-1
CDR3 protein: CASSVSDQNTEAFF
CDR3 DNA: TGTGCCAGCAGTGTGAGCGATCAGAACACTGAAGCTTTCTTT

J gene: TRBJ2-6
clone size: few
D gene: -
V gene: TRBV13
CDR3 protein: CASSIQWDLGSGANVLTF
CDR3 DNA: TGTGCCAGCAGCATTCAGTGGGACCTGGGCTCTGGGGCCAACGTCCTGACTTTC

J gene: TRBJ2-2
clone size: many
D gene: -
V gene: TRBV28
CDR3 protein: CASSPGQQNTGELFF
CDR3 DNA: TGTGCCAGCAGTCCCGGACAGCAGAACACCGGGGAGCTGTTTTTT

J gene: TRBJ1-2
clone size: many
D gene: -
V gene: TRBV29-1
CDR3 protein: CSAPGVRGYGYTF
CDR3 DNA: TGCAGCGCCCCCGGGGTCCGGGGCTATGGCTACACCTTC

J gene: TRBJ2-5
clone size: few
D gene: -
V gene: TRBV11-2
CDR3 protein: CASSLIWQAETQYF
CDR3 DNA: TGTGCCAGCAGCTTAATTTGGCAGGCAGAGACCCAGTACTTC

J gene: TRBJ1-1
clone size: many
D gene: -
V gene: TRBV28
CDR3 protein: CASNQWVTEAFF
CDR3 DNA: TGTGCCAGCAACCAATGGGTCACTGAAGCTTTCTTT

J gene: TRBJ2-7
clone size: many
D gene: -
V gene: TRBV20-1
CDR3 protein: CSAPFGLSIYEQYF
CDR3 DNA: TGCAGTGCTCCCTTTGGATTGTCCATTTACGAGCAGTACTTC

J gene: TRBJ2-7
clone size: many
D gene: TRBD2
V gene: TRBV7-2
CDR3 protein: CASSLQREGPWNEQYF
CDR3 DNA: TGTGCCAGCAGCTTACAGCGGGAGGGCCCGTGGAACGAGCAGTACTTC

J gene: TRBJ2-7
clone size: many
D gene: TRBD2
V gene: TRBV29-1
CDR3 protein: CSVEGAGGIYEQYF
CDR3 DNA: TGCAGCGTTGAAGGAGCGGGAGGGATTTACGAGCAGTACTTC

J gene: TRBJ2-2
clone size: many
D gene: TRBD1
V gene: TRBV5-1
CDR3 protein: CASSFAGQGTGELFF
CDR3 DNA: TGCGCCAGCAGCTTCGCGGGACAGGGAACCGGGGAGCTGTTTTTT

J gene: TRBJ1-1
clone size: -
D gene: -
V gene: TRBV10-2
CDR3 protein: CASSDNGGDTEAFF
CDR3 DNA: TGCGCCAGCAGTGATAACGGGGGGGACACTGAAGCTTTCTTT

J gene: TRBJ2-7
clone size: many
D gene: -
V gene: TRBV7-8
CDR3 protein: CASSPSAGLSGREQYF
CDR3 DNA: TGTGCCAGCAGCCCGAGTGCGGGACTCTCCGGCCGCGAGCAGTACTTC

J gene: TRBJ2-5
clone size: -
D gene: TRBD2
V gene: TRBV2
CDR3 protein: CASPTAGGPRETQYF
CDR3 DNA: TGTGCCAGCCCCACAGCGGGAGGGCCGCGAGAGACCCAGTACTTC

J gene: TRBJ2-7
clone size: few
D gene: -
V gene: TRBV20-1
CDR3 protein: CSASRLSSAYEQYF
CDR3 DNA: TGCAGTGCGAGCCGTTTGTCGAGCGCCTACGAGCAGTACTTC

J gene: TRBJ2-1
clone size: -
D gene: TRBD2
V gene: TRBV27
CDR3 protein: CASSLAGSSVYNEQFF
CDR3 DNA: TGTGCCAGCAGTCTAGCGGGGAGCTCAGTGTACAATGAGCAGTTCTTC

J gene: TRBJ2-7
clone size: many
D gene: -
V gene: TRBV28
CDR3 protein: CASSLASVYEQYF
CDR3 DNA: TGTGCCAGCAGTTTGGCTAGCGTCTACGAGCAGTACTTC

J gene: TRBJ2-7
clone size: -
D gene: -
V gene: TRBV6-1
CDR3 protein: CASSKSGIPTYEQYF
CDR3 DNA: TGTGCCAGCAGTAAATCAGGGATCCCAACCTACGAGCAGTACTTC

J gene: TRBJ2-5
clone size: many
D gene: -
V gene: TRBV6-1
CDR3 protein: CASSYTRQETQYF
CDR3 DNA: TGTGCCAGCAGTTATACTAGACAAGAGACCCAGTACTTC

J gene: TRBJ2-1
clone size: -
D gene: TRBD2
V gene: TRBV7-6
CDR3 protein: CASSLATSGTRAGLFF
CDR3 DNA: TGTGCCAGCAGCTTAGCTACTAGCGGGACCCGCGCAGGATTGTTCTTC

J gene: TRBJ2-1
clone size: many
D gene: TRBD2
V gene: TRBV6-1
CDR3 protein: CASRRRGGFGRDEQFF
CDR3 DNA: TGTGCCAGCAGGAGGCGGGGGGGTTTCGGGCGGGATGAGCAGTTCTTC

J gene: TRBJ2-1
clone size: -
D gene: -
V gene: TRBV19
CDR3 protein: CASSITGAYNEQFF
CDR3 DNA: TGTGCCAGTAGTATTACCGGGGCTTACAATGAGCAGTTCTTC

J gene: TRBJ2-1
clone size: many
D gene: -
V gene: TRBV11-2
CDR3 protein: CASSSPYGRREQFF
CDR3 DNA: TGTGCCAGCAGCTCCCCATACGGACGCAGGGAGCAGTTCTTC

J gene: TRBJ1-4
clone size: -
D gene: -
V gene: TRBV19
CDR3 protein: CASSARQANEKLFF
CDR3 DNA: TGTGCCAGTAGTGCCCGACAGGCTAATGAAAAACTGTTTTTT

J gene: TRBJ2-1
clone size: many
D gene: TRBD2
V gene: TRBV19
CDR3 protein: CASSISASGINEQFF
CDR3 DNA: TGTGCCAGTAGTATATCGGCTAGCGGGATTAATGAGCAGTTCTTC

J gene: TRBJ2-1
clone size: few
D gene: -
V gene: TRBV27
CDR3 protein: CASGALGEQFF
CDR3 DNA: TGTGCATCAGGGGCTCTAGGTGAGCAGTTCTTC

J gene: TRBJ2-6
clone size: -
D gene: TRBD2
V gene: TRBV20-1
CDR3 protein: CSARDPLAGNGANVLTF
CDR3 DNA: TGCAGTGCTAGAGATCCCCTAGCGGGAAATGGGGCCAACGTCCTGACTTTC

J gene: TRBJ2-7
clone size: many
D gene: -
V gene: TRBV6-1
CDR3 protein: CASSSPGEQYF
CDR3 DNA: TGTGCCAGCAGTTCCCCAGGGGAGCAGTACTTC

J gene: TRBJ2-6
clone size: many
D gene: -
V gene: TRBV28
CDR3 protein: CASSRAGEGANVLTF
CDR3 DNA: TGTGCCAGCTCCCGTGCAGGGGAGGGGGCCAACGTCCTGACTTTC

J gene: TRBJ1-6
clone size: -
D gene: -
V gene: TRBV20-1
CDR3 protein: CSARWLSNSPLHF
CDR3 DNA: TGCAGTGCTAGGTGGCTCTCCAATTCACCCCTCCACTTT

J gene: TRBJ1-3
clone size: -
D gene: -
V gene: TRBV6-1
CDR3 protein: CASSRHDSGNTIYF
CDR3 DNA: TGTGCCAGCAGTCGCCACGACTCTGGAAACACCATATATTTT

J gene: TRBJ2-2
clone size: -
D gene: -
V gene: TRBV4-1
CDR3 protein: CASSPGLNTGELFF
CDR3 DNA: TGCGCCAGCAGCCCCGGACTGAACACCGGGGAGCTGTTTTTT

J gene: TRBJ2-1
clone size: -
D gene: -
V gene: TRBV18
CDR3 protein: CASSPPNGRQYNEQFF
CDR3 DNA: TGTGCCAGCTCACCACCGAATGGCAGGCAATACAATGAGCAGTTCTTC

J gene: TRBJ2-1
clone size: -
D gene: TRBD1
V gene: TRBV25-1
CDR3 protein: CASRGTGGVGGEQFF
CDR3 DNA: TGTGCCAGCAGAGGGACAGGGGGCGTGGGTGGTGAGCAGTTCTTC

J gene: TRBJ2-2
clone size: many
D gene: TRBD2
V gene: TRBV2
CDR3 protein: CASRGLAANTGELFF
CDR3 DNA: TGTGCCAGCAGGGGACTAGCGGCGAACACCGGGGAGCTGTTTTTT

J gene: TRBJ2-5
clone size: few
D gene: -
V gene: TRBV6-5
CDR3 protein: CASSYAGQPGETQYF
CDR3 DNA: TGTGCCAGCAGTTACGCGGGACAACCTGGAGAGACCCAGTACTTC

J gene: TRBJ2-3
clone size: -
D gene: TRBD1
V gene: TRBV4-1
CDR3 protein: CASSQEAPGTANTDTQYF
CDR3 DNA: TGCGCCAGCAGCCAAGAGGCCCCCGGGACAGCGAACACAGATACGCAGTATTTT

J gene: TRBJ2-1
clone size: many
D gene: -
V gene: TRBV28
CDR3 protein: CASSRENNEQFF
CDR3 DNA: TGTGCCAGCAGTCGAGAGAACAATGAGCAGTTCTTC

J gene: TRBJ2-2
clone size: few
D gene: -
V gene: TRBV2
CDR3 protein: CASRGDIGELFF
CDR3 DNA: TGTGCCAGCAGGGGCGACATTGGGGAGCTGTTTTTT

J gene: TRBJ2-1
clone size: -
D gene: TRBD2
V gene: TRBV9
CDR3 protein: CASSARLAGDSEQFF
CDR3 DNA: TGTGCCAGCAGCGCCAGACTAGCGGGAGATAGTGAGCAGTTCTTC

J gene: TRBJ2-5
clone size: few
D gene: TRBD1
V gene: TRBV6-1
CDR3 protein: CASSTRGRETQYF
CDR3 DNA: TGTGCCAGCAGTACGAGGGGGCGGGAGACCCAGTACTTC

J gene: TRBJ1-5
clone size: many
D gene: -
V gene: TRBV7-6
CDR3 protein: CASSLFVQSGNQPQHF
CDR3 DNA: TGTGCCAGCAGCTTATTTGTACAGTCCGGCAATCAGCCCCAGCATTTT

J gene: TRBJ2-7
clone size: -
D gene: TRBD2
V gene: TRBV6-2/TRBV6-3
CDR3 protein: CASSPPWRASGIYEQYF
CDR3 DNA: TGTGCCAGCAGCCCCCCTTGGAGGGCTAGCGGGATCTACGAGCAGTACTTC

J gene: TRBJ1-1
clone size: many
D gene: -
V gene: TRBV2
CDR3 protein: CASSENKVEAFF
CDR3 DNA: TGTGCCAGCAGTGAAAATAAGGTAGAAGCTTTCTTT

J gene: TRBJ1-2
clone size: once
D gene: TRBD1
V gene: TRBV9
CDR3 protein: CASSVGGQANYGYTF
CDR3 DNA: TGTGCCAGCAGCGTAGGCGGACAGGCCAACTATGGCTACACCTTC

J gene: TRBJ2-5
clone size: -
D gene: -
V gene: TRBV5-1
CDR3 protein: CASTFWGEETQYF
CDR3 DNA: TGCGCCAGCACGTTTTGGGGGGAAGAGACCCAGTACTTC

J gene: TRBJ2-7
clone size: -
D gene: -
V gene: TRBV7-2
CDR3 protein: CASSLGLDEQYF
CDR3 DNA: TGTGCCAGCAGCTTGGGACTTGACGAGCAGTACTTC

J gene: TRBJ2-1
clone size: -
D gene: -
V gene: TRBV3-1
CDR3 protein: CASKPGTSYNEQFF
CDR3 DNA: TGTGCCAGCAAACCCGGGACTTCCTACAATGAGCAGTTCTTC

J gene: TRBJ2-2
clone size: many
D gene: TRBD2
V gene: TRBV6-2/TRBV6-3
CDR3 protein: CASSYSAKGLAGDTGELFF
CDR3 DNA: TGTGCCAGCAGTTACTCGGCAAAAGGACTAGCGGGAGACACCGGGGAGCTGTTTTTT